A selection of T cell receptor beta chains follows, all from one sample in a study of cytomegalovirus exposure and HLA in healthy donors. Libraries were prepared by immunoSEQ multiplex PCR; TCRdb keeps only in-frame clonotypes and omits some of them. The table records more than 75,000 clones, approximately 69% of them present only once. The sequenced sample consisted of PBMCs. These TCRs come from a middle-aged man in good health and CMV-seropositive. Both conserved end residues are part of each CDR3.

V gene	J gene	CDR3 protein
TRBV4-2	TRBJ2-7	CASSQVLASGSHEQYF
TRBV27	TRBJ2-7	CASSPVGPSSYEQYF
TRBV19	TRBJ2-7	CASSIAGQSYEQYF
TRBV5-1	TRBJ2-5	CASSWEGQGRDQYF
TRBV5-1	TRBJ1-1	CASSSGGDTEAFF
TRBV6-1	TRBJ2-1	CASSGTPGQGKKGEQFF
TRBV19	TRBJ1-4	CASSIGRGLRFATNEKLFF
TRBV19	TRBJ2-7	CASSIGAGAIFYEQYF
TRBV30	TRBJ1-5	CAWGGTGGQPQHF
TRBV2	TRBJ2-2	CASSVGLAGGGGELFF
TRBV5-1	TRBJ1-2	CASSLVAQGQGDNYGYTF
TRBV5-5	TRBJ2-7	CASSLDGTYEQYF
TRBV19	TRBJ2-7	CASSSPGLASYEQYF
TRBV5-1	TRBJ2-5	CASSLEHQETQYF
TRBV6-1	TRBJ2-7	CATLDSTYEQYF
TRBV11-2	TRBJ2-7	CASSPGVPYEQYF
TRBV6-5	TRBJ2-6	CASSRAVTGANVLTF
TRBV9	TRBJ1-1	CASSVLSSGNTEAFF
TRBV30	TRBJ2-1	CAWSAGLAGHNEQFF
TRBV7-9	TRBJ2-3	CASSLNLAGAFTDTQYF
TRBV13	NA	CASSYTDREGYEQYF
TRBV4-2	TRBJ2-2	CASSQGDRGVAGELFF
TRBV7-2	TRBJ2-3	CASSPGAYTDTQYF
TRBV7-2	TRBJ2-1	CASSPGGRGRNEQFF
TRBV30	TRBJ1-4	CAWSVQGLEKLFF
TRBV15	TRBJ2-7	CATSGAPLKDEQYF
TRBV28	TRBJ2-7	CASSLLGLAGGTYEQYF
TRBV7-2	TRBJ1-2	CASSLTSRTLYGYTF
TRBV9	TRBJ2-3	CASSVGGGASGDTQYF
TRBV27	TRBJ2-7	CASRIGQGVWYF
TRBV7-6	TRBJ2-7	CASSYGGETGEQYF
TRBV6-1	TRBJ2-6	CASVGGFGGANVLTF
TRBV5-1	TRBJ2-5	CASSQRLAGEERYF
TRBV28	TRBJ1-5	CASSLRQGRGQPQHF
TRBV5-1	TRBJ1-1	CASSPTLTLGSFEAFF
TRBV30	TRBJ1-1	CAWSVTGGTEAFF